This T cell receptor beta chain was found in a study of shared clonotypes between healthy human individuals. About this clone itself: Other DNA sequences in the sample encode the same CDR3.

The protocol was immunoSEQ multiplex PCR, while the TCRdb copy is restricted to in-frame clones and leaves out a portion. The sample gives about 770,000 clones, roughly 72% of which show up once; under 2% is in the top ten. This receptor was identified in a woman in her 30s in good health. Material: memory CD4+ T cells sorted from blood. The subset denotes: CD45RA-negative fraction.

CDR3 sequence: CASSREANTGELFF. The CDR3, as DNA: TGTGCCAGCAGTCGGGAGGCGAACACCGGGGAGCTGTTTTTT. The rearrangement joins TRBV6-5 to TRBJ2-2, with 7 bases fitting TRBD2. The V and J ends lost 5 bases and 0 bases, in that order; junction bases with no gene match: 0. CDR1 is MNHEY, CDR2 SVGAGI, per germline. This CDR3 has 14 amino acids.